This TCR beta chain was found in a study of CD8 T cells in Susac syndrome. Overall study: Patients with Susac syndrome who were sequenced included more than 5 with active disease and eight or nine in remission.

This clonotype was recorded once. Random-hexamer reverse transcription was applied to about 0.45 to 1 ug RNA. TCR beta CDR3 was amplified by immunoSEQ multiplex PCR. This amplification extended across 54 Vbeta and 13 Jbeta segments. From the immunoSEQ multiplex PCR reads, TCRdb called clonotypes with MiXCR, one entry per CDR3 protein. This sample has more than 150,000 distinct CDR3 sequences, with roughly 95% found just once. The study sequenced TCR beta in blood CD8+ and CD4+ T cells. The length of the CDR3 is 14 residues. The V end was cut by 0 bases, the J end by 5 bases, with 9 bases between. CDR1 is SGHRS, CDR2 YFSETQ, per germline.

Sequenced sample: CD4+ T cells from PBMCs. The TCR sequence derives from a human donor with Susac syndrome. This rearrangement joins TRBV5-1 to TRBJ2-1; no reliable D call. The CDR3 sequence is CASSLGTANNEQFF. CDR3 sequence (DNA): TGCGCCAGCAGCTTGGGGACCGCCAACAATGAGCAGTTCTTC.